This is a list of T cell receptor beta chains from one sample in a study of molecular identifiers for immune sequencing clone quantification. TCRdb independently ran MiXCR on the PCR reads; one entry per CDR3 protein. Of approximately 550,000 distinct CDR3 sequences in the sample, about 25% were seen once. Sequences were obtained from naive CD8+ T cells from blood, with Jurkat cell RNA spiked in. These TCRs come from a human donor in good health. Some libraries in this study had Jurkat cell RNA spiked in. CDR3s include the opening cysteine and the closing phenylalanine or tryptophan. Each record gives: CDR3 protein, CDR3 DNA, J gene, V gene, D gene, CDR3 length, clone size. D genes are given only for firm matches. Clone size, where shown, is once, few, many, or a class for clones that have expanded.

CDR3: CASSIGQGAFNEQSF
DNA: TGTGCCAGTAGTATCGGTCAGGGGGCTTTCAATGAGCAGTCCTTC
J: TRBJ2-1
V: TRBV19
D: TRBD1
length: 15
size: once

CDR3: CASSSWAGPLSGETQYF
DNA: TGCGCCAGCAGCAGCTGGGCGGGTCCTCTTTCTGGGGAGACCCAGTACTTC
J: TRBJ2-5
V: TRBV5-1
D: .
length: 17
size: many

CDR3: CASSSTPAGGPGDEQFF
DNA: TGTGCCAGCAGTTCCACCCCGGCGGGTGGCCCTGGGGATGAGCAGTTCTTC
J: TRBJ2-1
V: TRBV27
D: .
length: 17
size: few

CDR3: CASSINEYGYTF
DNA: TGTGCCAGTAGTATAAACGAATATGGCTACACCTTC
J: TRBJ1-2
V: TRBV19
D: .
length: 12
size: many

CDR3: CANHHSWLSGELFF
DNA: TGTGCCAACCACCACAGTTGGCTATCCGGGGAGCTGTTTTTT
J: TRBJ2-2
V: TRBV6-1
D: .
length: 14
size: few

CDR3: CASTEGGANVLTF
DNA: TGTGCCAGCACTGAGGGCGGGGCCAACGTCCTGACTTTC
J: TRBJ2-6
V: TRBV12-3/TRBV12-4
D: .
length: 13
size: many

CDR3: CASSQDLAGGLSYEQFF
DNA: TGCGCCAGCAGCCAAGACCTGGCGGGGGGCCTCTCCTACGAGCAGTTCTTC
J: TRBJ2-1
V: TRBV4-3
D: TRBD2
length: 17
size: .

CDR3: CASSASVGGEQYF
DNA: TGTGCCAGCTCGGCTAGCGTCGGTGGGGAGCAGTACTTC
J: TRBJ2-7
V: TRBV7-9
D: .
length: 13
size: many

CDR3: CASSQSAATGTNEKLFF
DNA: TGCGCCAGCAGCCAATCTGCTGCGACAGGGACTAATGAAAAACTGTTTTTT
J: TRBJ1-4
V: TRBV4-3
D: TRBD1
length: 17
size: .

CDR3: CASSWGEAGGPDTQYF
DNA: TGTGCCAGCAGCTGGGGAGAAGCGGGAGGGCCAGATACGCAGTATTTT
J: TRBJ2-3
V: TRBV5-3
D: TRBD2
length: 16
size: .

CDR3: CASSKLAGETQYF
DNA: TGTGCCAGCAGCAAACTTGCGGGGGAGACCCAGTACTTC
J: TRBJ2-5
V: TRBV21-1
D: .
length: 13
size: .

CDR3: CASSSSIKTRGNNSPLHF
DNA: TGTGCCAGCAGCTCCTCTATTAAAACACGAGGCAATAATTCACCCCTCCACTTT
J: TRBJ1-6
V: TRBV7-9
D: .
length: 18
size: .

CDR3: CASSSRDPGLAGAGTDTQYF
DNA: TGTGCCAGCAGTTCCCGAGATCCGGGACTAGCGGGGGCCGGGACAGATACGCAGTATTTT
J: TRBJ2-3
V: TRBV25-1
D: TRBD2
length: 20
size: .

CDR3: CASRIRSGNTIYF
DNA: TGTGCCAGCCGCATACGCTCTGGAAACACCATATATTTT
J: TRBJ1-3
V: TRBV2
D: .
length: 13
size: .

CDR3: CASSSPLAVDQETQYF
DNA: TGTGCCAGCAGCTCCCCCCTAGCGGTTGATCAAGAGACCCAGTACTTC
J: TRBJ2-5
V: TRBV7-9
D: TRBD2
length: 16
size: few

CDR3: CASSQFPGEEETQYF
DNA: TGCGCCAGCAGCCAATTCCCAGGGGAGGAAGAGACCCAGTACTTC
J: TRBJ2-5
V: TRBV5-1
D: .
length: 15
size: many

CDR3: CSATREINEKLFF
DNA: TGCAGTGCCACAAGAGAGATTAATGAAAAACTGTTTTTT
J: TRBJ1-4
V: TRBV20-1
D: .
length: 13
size: many

CDR3: CASSGGDRSNQPQHF
DNA: TGTGCCAGTAGTGGGGGGGATAGGAGCAATCAGCCCCAGCATTTT
J: TRBJ1-5
V: TRBV19
D: .
length: 15
size: .

CDR3: CAISEAGGGAVEFF
DNA: TGTGCCATCAGTGAGGCAGGCGGGGGGGCCGTGGAGTTCTTC
J: TRBJ2-1
V: TRBV10-3
D: TRBD2
length: 14
size: .

CDR3: CASSEAPRESTDTQYF
DNA: TGTGCCAGCAGTGAAGCGCCCCGGGAGAGCACAGATACGCAGTATTTT
J: TRBJ2-3
V: TRBV6-1
D: .
length: 16
size: few

CDR3: CASSARTGADEQYF
DNA: TGTGCCAGCAGCGCCCGGACAGGGGCGGACGAGCAGTACTTC
J: TRBJ2-7
V: TRBV9
D: TRBD1
length: 14
size: .

CDR3: CATGGQGLQETQYF
DNA: TGTGCCACCGGAGGACAGGGGTTGCAAGAGACCCAGTACTTC
J: TRBJ2-5
V: TRBV10-3
D: TRBD1
length: 14
size: .